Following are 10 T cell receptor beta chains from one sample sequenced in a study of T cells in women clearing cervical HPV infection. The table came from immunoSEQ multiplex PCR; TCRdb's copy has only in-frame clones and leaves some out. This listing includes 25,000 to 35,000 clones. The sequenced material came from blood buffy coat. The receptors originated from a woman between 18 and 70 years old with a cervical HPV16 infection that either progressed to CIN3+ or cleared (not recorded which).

CDR3 amino acids: CASSPGTSLETQYF. CDR3 bases read: TGTGCCAGCAGTCCCGGGACTAGCTTGGAGACG. The chain is built from TRBV2 and TRBJ2-3, with 9 nucleotides matching TRBD2. The DNA ends 3 residues before the CDR3 does, and the rest of the CDR3 is filled in from the germline J gene. From germline, CDR1 is SNHLY and CDR2 FYNNEI. The CDR3 totals 14 residues.

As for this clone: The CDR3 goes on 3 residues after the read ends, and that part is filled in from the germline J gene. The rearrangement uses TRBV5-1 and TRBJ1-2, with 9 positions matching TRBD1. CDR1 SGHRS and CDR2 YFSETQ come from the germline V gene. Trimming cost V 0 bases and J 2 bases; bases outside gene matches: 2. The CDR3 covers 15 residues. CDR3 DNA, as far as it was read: TGCGCCAGCAGCTTGGCCGGGACAGGGAACTATGGC. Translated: CASSLAGTGNYG. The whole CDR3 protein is CASSLAGTGNYGYTF. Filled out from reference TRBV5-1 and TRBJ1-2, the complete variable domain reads KAGVTQTPRYLIKTRGQQVTLSCSPISGHRSVSWYQQTPGQGLQFLFEYFSETQRNKGNFPGRFSGRQFSNSRSEMNVSTLELGDSALYLCASSLAGTGNYGYTFGSGTRLTVV.

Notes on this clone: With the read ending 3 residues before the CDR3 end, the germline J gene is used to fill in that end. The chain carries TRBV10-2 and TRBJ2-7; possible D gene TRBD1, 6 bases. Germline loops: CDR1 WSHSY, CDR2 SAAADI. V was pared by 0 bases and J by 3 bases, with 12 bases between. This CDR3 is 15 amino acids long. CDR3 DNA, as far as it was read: TGCGCCAGCAGTGAGTCGCCAGGGGCTCTCTACGAG. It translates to CASSESPGALYE. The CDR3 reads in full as CASSESPGALYEQYF.

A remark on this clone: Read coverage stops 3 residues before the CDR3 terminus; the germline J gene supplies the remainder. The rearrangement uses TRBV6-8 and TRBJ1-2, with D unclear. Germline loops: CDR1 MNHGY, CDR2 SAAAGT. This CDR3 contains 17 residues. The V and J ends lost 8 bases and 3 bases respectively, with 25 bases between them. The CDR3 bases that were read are TGTGCCAGCGGGTTGGCGGGCCACAGCGACTATTACTATGGC. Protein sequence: CASGLAGHSDYYYG. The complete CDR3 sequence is CASGLAGHSDYYYGYTF.

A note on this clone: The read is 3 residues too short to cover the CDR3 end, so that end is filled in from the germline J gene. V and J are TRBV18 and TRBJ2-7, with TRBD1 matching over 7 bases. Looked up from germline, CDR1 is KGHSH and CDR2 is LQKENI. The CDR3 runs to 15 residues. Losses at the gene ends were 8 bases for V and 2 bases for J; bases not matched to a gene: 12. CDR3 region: CASTRQGLTPYEQYF. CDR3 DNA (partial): TGTGCCAGCACCCGACAGGGTCTCACACCCTACGAG. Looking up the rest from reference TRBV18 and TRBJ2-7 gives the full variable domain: NAGVMQNPRHLVRRRGQEARLRCSPMKGHSHVYWYRQLPEEGLKFMVYLQKENIIDESGMPKERFSAEFPKEGPSILRIQQVVRGDSAAYFCASTRQGLTPYEQYFGPGTRLTVT.

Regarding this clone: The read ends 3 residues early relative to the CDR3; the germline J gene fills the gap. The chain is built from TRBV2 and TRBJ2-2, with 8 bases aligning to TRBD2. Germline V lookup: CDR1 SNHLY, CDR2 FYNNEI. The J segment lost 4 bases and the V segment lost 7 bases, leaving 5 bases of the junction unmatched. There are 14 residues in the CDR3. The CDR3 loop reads CASMGTRGTGELFF. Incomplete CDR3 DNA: TGTGCCAGCATGGGGACTAGAGGCACCGGGGAG.

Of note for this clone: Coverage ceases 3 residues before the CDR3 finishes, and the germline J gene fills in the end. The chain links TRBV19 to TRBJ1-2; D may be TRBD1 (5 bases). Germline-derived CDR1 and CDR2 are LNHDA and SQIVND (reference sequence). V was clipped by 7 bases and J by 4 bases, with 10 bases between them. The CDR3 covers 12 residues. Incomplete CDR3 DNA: TGTGCCAGTACGGACAATCTCTATGGC. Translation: CASTDNLYG. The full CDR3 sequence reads CASTDNLYGYTF.

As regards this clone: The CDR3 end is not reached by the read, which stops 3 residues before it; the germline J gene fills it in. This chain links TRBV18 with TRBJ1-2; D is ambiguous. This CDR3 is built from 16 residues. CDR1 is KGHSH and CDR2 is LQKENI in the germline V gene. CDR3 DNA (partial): TGTGCCAGCTCACCACCGTTGTCTAGCGGATACAATGAC. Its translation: CASSPPLSSGYND. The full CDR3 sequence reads CASSPPLSSGYNDYTF.

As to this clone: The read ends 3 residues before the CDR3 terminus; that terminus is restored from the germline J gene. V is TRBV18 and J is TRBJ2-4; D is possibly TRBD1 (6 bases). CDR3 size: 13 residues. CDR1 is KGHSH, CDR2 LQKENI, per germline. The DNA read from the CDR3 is TGTGCCAGCTCACGGAATACAGGGTCTGGT. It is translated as CASSRNTGSG. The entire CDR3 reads CASSRNTGSGQYF.

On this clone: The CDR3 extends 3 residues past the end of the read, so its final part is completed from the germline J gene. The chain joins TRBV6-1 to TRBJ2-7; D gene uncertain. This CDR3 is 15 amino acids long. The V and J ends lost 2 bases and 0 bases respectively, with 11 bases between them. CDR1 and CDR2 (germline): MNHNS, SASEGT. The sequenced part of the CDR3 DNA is TGTGCCAGCAGTGAACGGTCGGTTGTCTCCTACGAG. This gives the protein CASSERSVVSYE. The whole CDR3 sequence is CASSERSVVSYEQYF.